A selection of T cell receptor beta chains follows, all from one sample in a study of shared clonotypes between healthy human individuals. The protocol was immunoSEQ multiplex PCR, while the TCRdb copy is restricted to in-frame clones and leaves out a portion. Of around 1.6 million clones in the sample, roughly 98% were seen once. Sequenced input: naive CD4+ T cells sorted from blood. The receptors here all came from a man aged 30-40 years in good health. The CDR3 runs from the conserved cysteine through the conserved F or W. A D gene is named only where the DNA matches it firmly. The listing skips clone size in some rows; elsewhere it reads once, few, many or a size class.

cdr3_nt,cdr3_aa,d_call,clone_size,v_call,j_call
TGTGCCAGCACGGCGGGGGCGTTCGGTGAGCAGTTCTTC,CASTAGAFGEQFF,.,.,TRBV2,TRBJ2-1
TGTGCCAGCAGCTTAGATAGCAGGGTCGTGGGGATAGAGCAGTACTTC,CASSLDSRVVGIEQYF,.,.,TRBV11-2,TRBJ2-7
TGCGCCAGCAGCCAGTCCAGGGTGCAGACTGAAGCTTTCTTT,CASSQSRVQTEAFF,.,.,TRBV4-1,TRBJ1-1
TGTGCCAGCAGCTCGGGCGGGAGCAACGACAATGAGCAGTTCTTC,CASSSGGSNDNEQFF,TRBD2,once,TRBV11-2,TRBJ2-1
TGTGCCAGCAACCGCGGCGGGAGCTGGGGCAATGAGCAGTTCTTC,CASNRGGSWGNEQFF,TRBD2,.,TRBV9,TRBJ2-1
TGTGCCAGCAGTTACTCGGGAGGGTGGTACGAGCAGTACTTC,CASSYSGGWYEQYF,TRBD2,once,TRBV6-5,TRBJ2-7
TGTGCCAGCAGCTCCATACCTCTACCGAACACTGAAGCTTTCTTT,CASSSIPLPNTEAFF,.,.,TRBV5-4,TRBJ1-1
TGCGCCAGCAGCCAAGCTTTAACGGCTAGTCCCTCCTACAATGAGCAGTTCTTC,CASSQALTASPSYNEQFF,.,.,TRBV4-3,TRBJ2-1
TGTGCCAGCAGCTTGGTTGGTCGGTCCTACAATGAGCAGTTCTTC,CASSLVGRSYNEQFF,.,.,TRBV5-5,TRBJ2-1
TGTGCTAGCAGCCCAGGGGGACAGGCCCTACCTAACACTGAAGCTTTCTTT,CASSPGGQALPNTEAFF,TRBD1,.,TRBV7-7,TRBJ1-1
TGTGCCAGCAGTTTTGGCACTGAAGCTTTCTTT,CASSFGTEAFF,.,.,TRBV28,TRBJ1-1
TGCAGTGGACAGGGACCGAACACTGAAGCTTTCTTT,CSGQGPNTEAFF,TRBD1,once,TRBV29-1,TRBJ1-1
TGTGCCAGCAGTCCTATCTACGAGCAGTACTTC,CASSPIYEQYF,.,.,TRBV28,TRBJ2-7
TGTGCCAGCAGCTTAGACAGGGGTGTTGAGACCCAGTACTTC,CASSLDRGVETQYF,TRBD1,.,TRBV5-4,TRBJ2-5
TGTGCCAGCAGGGTGGGGGGTACCGGCCTTGCGACCCAGTACTTC,CASRVGGTGLATQYF,.,.,TRBV6-1,TRBJ2-5
TGTGCCAGCTCTAAAAGGTTGGGCTACGAGCAGTACTTC,CASSKRLGYEQYF,.,.,TRBV5-8,TRBJ2-7
TGTGCCAGCAGCGTAGGCGGGCAGAGCTATGGCTACACCTTC,CASSVGGQSYGYTF,.,.,TRBV9,TRBJ1-2
TGCAGTGCTAGAAGGGTTTACGAGCAGTACTTC,CSARRVYEQYF,.,.,TRBV20-1,TRBJ2-7
TGTGCCACCAGCAGAGATCGACAGGGGGGCTACGAGCAGTACTTC,CATSRDRQGGYEQYF,TRBD1,.,TRBV15,TRBJ2-7
TGCGCCAGCAGCTTTGGTTACACAGGAAACACCATATATTTT,CASSFGYTGNTIYF,.,.,TRBV5-1,TRBJ1-3
TGCGCCAGCAGCTCCCTTTGGGAAGGGGGCGAGCAGTACTTC,CASSSLWEGGEQYF,.,.,TRBV5-1,TRBJ2-7
TGTGCCAGCAGCTTGGCCGGACTAGCGGGAGGCCACACAGATACGCAGTATTTT,CASSLAGLAGGHTDTQYF,TRBD2,once,TRBV5-4,TRBJ2-3
TGTGCTAGTGGCTTGACAGTGAACACTGAAGCTTTCTTT,CASGLTVNTEAFF,.,.,TRBV12-5,TRBJ1-1
TGTGCCAGCAGTGGCCGTTTCGGACAGGCCCAAGAGACCCAGTACTTC,CASSGRFGQAQETQYF,TRBD1,.,TRBV28,TRBJ2-5
TGCGCCAGCAGTGAGTCGGCCTCTCCGGGCTACGAGCAGTACTTC,CASSESASPGYEQYF,.,.,TRBV10-1,TRBJ2-7
TGCGCCAGCAGCCAAGATAGCTCCCGAGCGGGGGTTTGGTACGAGCAGTACTTC,CASSQDSSRAGVWYEQYF,TRBD2,.,TRBV4-3,TRBJ2-7
TGTGCCAGCAGTTTATACCTCCAAAAGGGAAGCACAGATACGCAGTATTTT,CASSLYLQKGSTDTQYF,.,.,TRBV28,TRBJ2-3
TGTGCCAGCTCACCGCGTCTCGGGACAGGGGCGTTCACCGGGGAGCTGTTTTTT,CASSPRLGTGAFTGELFF,TRBD1,.,TRBV18,TRBJ2-2
TGTGCCAGCAGCTTAGTTTCCAGGGACGAGCAGTACTTC,CASSLVSRDEQYF,.,.,TRBV7-6,TRBJ2-7
TGTGCCAGCAGCGTAGTGGCCAGGACCGATACGCAGTATTTT,CASSVVARTDTQYF,.,.,TRBV5-6,TRBJ2-3
TGTGCCAGCAGCTTAACCGGAACGAACACCGGGGAGCTGTTTTTT,CASSLTGTNTGELFF,.,.,TRBV5-4,TRBJ2-2
TGTGCCAGCAGCCCCAATATGGGTGTAGATACGCAGTATTTT,CASSPNMGVDTQYF,.,once,TRBV5-4,TRBJ2-3
TGTGCCAGCGGAGTACCTTATGGCTACACCTTC,CASGVPYGYTF,.,once,TRBV7-9,TRBJ1-2
TGTGCCAGCAGTTATCACCAGGGACAGGGGGTGTACGAGCAGTACTTC,CASSYHQGQGVYEQYF,TRBD1,once,TRBV6-6,TRBJ2-7
TGCAGCGTGGGGACAGGGCCAATCAACACTGAAGCTTTCTTT,CSVGTGPINTEAFF,TRBD1,.,TRBV29-1,TRBJ1-1
TGTGCCAGCAGCAACTACATCCAGGGGACCCAGTACTTC,CASSNYIQGTQYF,.,.,TRBV9,TRBJ2-5
TGTGCCATCAGTGAGGGGGGAGAGCAGTACTTC,CAISEGGEQYF,.,.,TRBV10-3,TRBJ2-7
TGTGCCAGCAGCTTAATGGCTATCGAGCAGTTCTTC,CASSLMAIEQFF,.,.,TRBV5-6,TRBJ2-1
TGTGCCAGCAGCGGGTGGGGACTAGCGGCGAACACCGGGGAGCTGTTTTTT,CASSGWGLAANTGELFF,TRBD2,.,TRBV7-2,TRBJ2-2
TGTGCCAGCAGCCAAGTCCTTAGCGCGATAGCGGGGACCCAAGAGACCCAGTACTTC,CASSQVLSAIAGTQETQYF,TRBD2,.,TRBV4-2,TRBJ2-5
TGCGCCAGCAGCTTAGGACGGGTCTCTGGAAACACCATATATTTT,CASSLGRVSGNTIYF,.,.,TRBV5-1,TRBJ1-3
TGTGCCAGCAGCCACACCGCGGGAGGTGAAAATACGCAGTATTTT,CASSHTAGGENTQYF,TRBD2,.,TRBV11-3,TRBJ2-3
TGTGCCAGCAGCTTGCCTAGCGGGAACACAGATACGCAGTATTTT,CASSLPSGNTDTQYF,TRBD2,.,TRBV5-6,TRBJ2-3